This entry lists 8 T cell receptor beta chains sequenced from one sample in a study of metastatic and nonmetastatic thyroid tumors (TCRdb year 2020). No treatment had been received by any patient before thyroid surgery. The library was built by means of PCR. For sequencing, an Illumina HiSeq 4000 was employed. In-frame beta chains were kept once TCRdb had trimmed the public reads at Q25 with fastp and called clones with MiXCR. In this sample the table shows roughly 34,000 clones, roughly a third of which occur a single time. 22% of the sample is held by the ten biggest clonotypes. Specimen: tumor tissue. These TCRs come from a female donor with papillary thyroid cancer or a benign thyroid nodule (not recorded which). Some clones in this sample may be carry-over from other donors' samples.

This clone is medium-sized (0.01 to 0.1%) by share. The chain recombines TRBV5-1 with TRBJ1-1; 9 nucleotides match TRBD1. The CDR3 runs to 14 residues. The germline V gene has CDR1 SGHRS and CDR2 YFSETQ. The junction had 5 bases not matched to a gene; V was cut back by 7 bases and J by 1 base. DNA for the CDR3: TGCGCCAGCGATTGGGGACAGGGGAACACTGAAGCTTTCTTT. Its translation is CASDWGQGNTEAFF.

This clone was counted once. The CDR3 DNA reads TGTGCCAGCAGCCCTAGCGGGAGGGCCGGGACCGGGGAGCTGTTTTTT. Protein: CASSPSGRAGTGELFF. The V call is TRBV7-3, the J call TRBJ2-2, with 12 bases fitting TRBD2. The CDR3 sequence is 16 residues long. Germline lookup yields CDR1 SGHTA and CDR2 FQGTGA. Germline trimming cut 5 bases from V and 5 bases from J; bases unmatched to any gene: 6.

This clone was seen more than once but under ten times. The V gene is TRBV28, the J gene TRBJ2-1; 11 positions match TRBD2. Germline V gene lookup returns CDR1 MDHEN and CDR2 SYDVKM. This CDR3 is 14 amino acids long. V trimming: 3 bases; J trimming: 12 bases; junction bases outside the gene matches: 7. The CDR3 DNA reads TGTGCCAGCAGTTTGGCTAGCGGGAGGAGTGGGCAGTTCTTC. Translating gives CASSLASGRSGQFF.

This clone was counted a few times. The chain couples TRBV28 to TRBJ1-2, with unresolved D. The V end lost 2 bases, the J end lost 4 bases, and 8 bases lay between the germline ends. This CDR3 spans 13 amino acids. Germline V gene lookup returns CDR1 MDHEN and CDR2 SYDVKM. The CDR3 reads CASSLGRIYGYTF. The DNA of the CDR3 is TGTGCCAGCAGTTTAGGACGGATCTATGGCTACACCTTC.

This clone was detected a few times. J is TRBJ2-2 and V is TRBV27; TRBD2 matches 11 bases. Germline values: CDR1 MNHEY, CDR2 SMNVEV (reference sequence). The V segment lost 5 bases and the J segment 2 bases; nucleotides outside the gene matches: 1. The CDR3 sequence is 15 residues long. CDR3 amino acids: CASSGTSGNTGELFF. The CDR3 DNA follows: TGTGCCAGCAGTGGGACTAGCGGAAACACCGGGGAGCTGTTTTTT.

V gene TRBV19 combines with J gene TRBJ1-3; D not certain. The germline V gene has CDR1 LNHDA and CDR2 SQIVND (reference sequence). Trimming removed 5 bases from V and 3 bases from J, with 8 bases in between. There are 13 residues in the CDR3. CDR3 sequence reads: CASSEGDGNTIYF. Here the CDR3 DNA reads TGTGCCAGTAGTGAGGGTGATGGAAACACCATATATTTT.

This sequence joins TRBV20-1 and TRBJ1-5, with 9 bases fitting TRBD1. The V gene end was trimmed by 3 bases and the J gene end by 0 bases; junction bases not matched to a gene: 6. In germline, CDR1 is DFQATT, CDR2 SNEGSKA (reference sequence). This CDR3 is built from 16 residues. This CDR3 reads CSARGQGRGSNQPQHF. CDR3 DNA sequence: TGCAGTGCTAGGGGACAGGGCCGGGGTAGCAATCAGCCCCAGCATTTT.

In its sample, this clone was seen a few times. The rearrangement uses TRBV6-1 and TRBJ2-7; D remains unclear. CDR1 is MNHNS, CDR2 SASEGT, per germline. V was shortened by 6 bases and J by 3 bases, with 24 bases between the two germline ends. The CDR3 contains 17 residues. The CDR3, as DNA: TGTGCCAGCAGACCTCGTCGCCTAGACTCTACCAACTACGAGCAGTACTTC. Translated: CASRPRRLDSTNYEQYF.